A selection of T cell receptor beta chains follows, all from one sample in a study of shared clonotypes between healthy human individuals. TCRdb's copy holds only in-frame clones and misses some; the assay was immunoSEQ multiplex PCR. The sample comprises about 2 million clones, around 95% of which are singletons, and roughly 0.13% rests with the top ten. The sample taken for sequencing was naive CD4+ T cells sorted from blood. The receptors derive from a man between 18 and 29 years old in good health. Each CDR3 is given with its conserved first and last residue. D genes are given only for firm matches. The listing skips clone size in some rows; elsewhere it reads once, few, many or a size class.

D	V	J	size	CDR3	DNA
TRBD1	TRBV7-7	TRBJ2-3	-	CASSRGTVGTDTQYF	TGTGCTAGCAGCCGAGGGACAGTAGGCACAGATACGCAGTATTTT
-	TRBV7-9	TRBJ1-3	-	CASFGQSSGNTIYF	TGTGCCAGCTTTGGGCAGAGCTCTGGAAACACCATATATTTT
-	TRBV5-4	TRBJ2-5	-	CASSPMGFQETQYF	TGTGCCAGCAGCCCTATGGGTTTCCAAGAGACCCAGTACTTC
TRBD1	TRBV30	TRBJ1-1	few	CAWSVWTGNTEAFF	TGTGCCTGGAGTGTTTGGACAGGGAACACTGAAGCTTTCTTT
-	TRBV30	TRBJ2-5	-	CAWNPDSQETQYF	TGTGCCTGGAACCCGGACAGCCAAGAGACCCAGTACTTC
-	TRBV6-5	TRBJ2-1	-	CASSSVPSSYNEQFF	TGTGCCAGCAGTTCCGTACCGAGCTCCTACAATGAGCAGTTCTTC
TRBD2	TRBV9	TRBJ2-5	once	CASSLGLAGGGETQYF	TGTGCCAGCAGCCTCGGACTAGCGGGAGGTGGAGAGACCCAGTACTTC
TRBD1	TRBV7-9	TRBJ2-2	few	CASSFGTGQNTGELFF	TGTGCCAGCAGCTTTGGGACAGGCCAGAACACCGGGGAGCTGTTTTTT
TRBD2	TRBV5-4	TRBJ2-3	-	CASTPQRGAPDTQYF	TGTGCCAGCACTCCCCAGCGGGGGGCCCCGGATACGCAGTATTTT
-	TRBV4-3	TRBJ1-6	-	CASSQEAGSSYNSPLHF	TGCGCCAGCAGCCAGGAGGCAGGGAGCTCCTATAATTCACCCCTCCACTTT
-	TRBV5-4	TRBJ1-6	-	CASSLFSRQGMDSPLHF	TGTGCCAGCAGCTTGTTTAGCCGGCAGGGCATGGATTCACCCCTCCACTTT
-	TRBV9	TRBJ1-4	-	CASSPPQVGVGNEKLFF	TGTGCCAGCAGCCCCCCCCAAGTGGGGGTAGGGAATGAAAAACTGTTTTTT
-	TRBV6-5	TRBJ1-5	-	CASSYAQGSNQPQHF	TGTGCCAGCAGTTACGCGCAGGGTAGCAATCAGCCCCAGCATTTT
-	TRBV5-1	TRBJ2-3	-	CASSFRGAGTDTQYF	TGCGCCAGCAGCTTTAGGGGGGCAGGAACAGATACGCAGTATTTT
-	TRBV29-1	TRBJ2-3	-	CSVKRTVSTDTQYF	TGCAGCGTGAAGAGGACAGTTAGCACAGATACGCAGTATTTT
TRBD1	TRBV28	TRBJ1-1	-	CASSGGTGGKAFF	TGTGCCAGCAGCGGGGGGACAGGGGGCAAAGCTTTCTTT
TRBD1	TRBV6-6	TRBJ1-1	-	CASSPGTGFSTEAFF	TGTGCCAGCAGTCCCGGGACAGGGTTCAGCACTGAAGCTTTCTTT
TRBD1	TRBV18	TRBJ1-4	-	CASSPPNQDRGEKLFF	TGTGCCAGCTCACCACCGAATCAGGACAGGGGCGAAAAACTGTTTTTT
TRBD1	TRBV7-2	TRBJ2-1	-	CASSHRGQDYNEQFF	TGTGCCAGCAGTCACAGGGGGCAAGACTACAATGAGCAGTTCTTC
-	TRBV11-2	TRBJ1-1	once	CASSLGRIQNHLSTEAFF	TGTGCCAGCAGCTTAGGACGAATACAGAACCATTTAAGCACTGAAGCTTTCTTT
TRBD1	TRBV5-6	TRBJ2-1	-	CASSLGLTGVEQFF	TGTGCCAGCAGCTTGGGTCTTACAGGGGTTGAGCAGTTCTTC
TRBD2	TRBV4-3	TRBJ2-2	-	CASSQEAGPPPGELFF	TGCGCCAGCAGCCAAGAAGCGGGACCCCCCCCCGGGGAGCTGTTTTTT
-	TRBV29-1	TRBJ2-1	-	CSVRSGSEQFF	TGCAGCGTTCGATCAGGGAGTGAGCAGTTCTTC
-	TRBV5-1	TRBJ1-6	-	CASSLMGSSSYNSPLHF	TGCGCCAGCAGCTTGATGGGCAGCAGCTCCTATAATTCACCCCTCCACTTT
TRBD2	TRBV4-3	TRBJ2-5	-	CASSQDRTSGSQETQYF	TGCGCCAGCAGCCAAGATAGGACTAGCGGGAGCCAAGAGACCCAGTACTTC
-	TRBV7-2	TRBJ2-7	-	CASSLPAREQYF	TGTGCCAGCAGCTTACCAGCGCGGGAGCAGTACTTC
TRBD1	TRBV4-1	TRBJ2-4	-	CASSDPRMGRGKNIQYF	TGCGCCAGCAGCGACCCCCGGATGGGCAGGGGGAAAAACATTCAGTACTTC
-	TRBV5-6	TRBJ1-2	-	CASSRPGHPNYGYTF	TGTGCCAGCAGCAGACCGGGACACCCGAACTATGGCTACACCTTC
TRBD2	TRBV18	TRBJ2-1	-	CASSPTGLVNNEQFF	TGTGCCAGCTCACCAACGGGACTAGTTAACAATGAGCAGTTCTTC
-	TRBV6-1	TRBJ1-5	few	CASSELGGANSNQPQHF	TGTGCCAGCAGTGAACTAGGAGGGGCAAATAGCAATCAGCCCCAGCATTTT
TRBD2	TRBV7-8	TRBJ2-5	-	CASIYFPGLLGGETQYF	TGTGCCAGCATCTATTTTCCGGGACTACTGGGAGGGGAGACCCAGTACTTC
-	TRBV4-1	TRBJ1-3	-	CASSQSKSSSGNTIYF	TGCGCCAGCAGCCAATCGAAATCTTCCTCTGGAAACACCATATATTTT
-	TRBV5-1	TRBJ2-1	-	CASSPRDPVRNEQFF	TGCGCCAGCTCCCCCCGGGACCCGGTTAGGAATGAGCAGTTCTTC
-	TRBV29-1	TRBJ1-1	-	CSAGQLNTEAFF	TGCAGCGCCGGACAGTTGAACACTGAAGCTTTCTTT
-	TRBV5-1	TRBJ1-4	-	CASSAGSTNEKLFF	TGCGCCAGCAGCGCCGGGTCAACTAATGAAAAACTGTTTTTT
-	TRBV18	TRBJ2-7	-	CASSPPVGYEQYF	TGTGCCAGCTCACCACCGGTAGGCTACGAGCAGTACTTC
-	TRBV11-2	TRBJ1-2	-	CASSFKRGSGPNYGYTF	TGTGCCAGCAGCTTTAAGAGGGGATCGGGGCCTAACTATGGCTACACCTTC
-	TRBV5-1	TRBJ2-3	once	CASSSRQVADTQYF	TGCGCCAGCAGCTCTAGACAGGTTGCAGATACGCAGTATTTT
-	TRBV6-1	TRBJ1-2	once	CASSEAHVYGYTF	TGTGCCAGCAGTGAAGCCCACGTCTATGGCTACACCTTC
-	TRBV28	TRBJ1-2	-	CASSLFTARGYTF	TGTGCCAGCAGCCTATTCACCGCTCGGGGCTACACCTTC
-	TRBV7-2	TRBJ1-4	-	CASSLRRGTEEKLFF	TGTGCCAGCAGCTTACGGCGCGGAACAGAGGAAAAACTGTTTTTT
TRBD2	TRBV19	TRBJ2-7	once	CASSGIAGGPGEQYF	TGTGCCAGTAGTGGGATAGCGGGAGGGCCGGGCGAGCAGTACTTC
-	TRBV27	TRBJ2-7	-	CASSPSLVNYEQYF	TGTGCCAGCAGTCCAAGCCTCGTAAACTACGAGCAGTACTTC
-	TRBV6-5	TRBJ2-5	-	CASSYLGTQYF	TGTGCCAGCAGTTACTTGGGGACCCAGTACTTC
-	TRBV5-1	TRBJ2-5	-	CASSLAIGQGGETQYF	TGCGCCAGCAGCTTGGCCATCGGGCAGGGTGGAGAGACCCAGTACTTC
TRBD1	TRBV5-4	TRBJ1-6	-	CASSLQGPSNSPLHF	TGTGCCAGCAGCTTACAGGGGCCCTCCAATTCACCCCTCCACTTT
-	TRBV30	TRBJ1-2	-	CAWSVTRGQGDGYTF	TGTGCCTGGAGTGTAACTCGGGGCCAGGGTGACGGCTACACCTTC
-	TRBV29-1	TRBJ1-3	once	CSVEATYSGNTIYF	TGCAGCGTTGAGGCAACTTACTCTGGAAACACCATATATTTT
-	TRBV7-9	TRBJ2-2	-	CASSLYLTTTGELFF	TGTGCCAGCAGCTTGTATTTGACTACCACCGGGGAGCTGTTTTTT
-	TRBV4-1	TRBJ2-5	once	CASSQVGPQETQYF	TGCGCCAGCAGCCAAGTAGGGCCGCAAGAGACCCAGTACTTC
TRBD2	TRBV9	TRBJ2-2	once	CASSATSGSTGELFF	TGTGCCAGCAGCGCGACTAGCGGGAGCACCGGGGAGCTGTTTTTT
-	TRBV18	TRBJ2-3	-	CASSPLQTSTDTQYF	TGTGCCAGCTCACCACTTCAGACTAGCACAGATACGCAGTATTTT
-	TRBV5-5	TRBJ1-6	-	CASRSGQTSPLHF	TGTGCCAGCAGGTCCGGACAGACTTCACCCCTCCACTTT
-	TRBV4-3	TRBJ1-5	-	CASSQEDGGGQPQHF	TGCGCCAGCAGCCAAGAGGACGGGGGGGGCCAGCCCCAGCATTTT
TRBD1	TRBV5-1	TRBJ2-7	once	CASSLVGGQGGEQYF	TGCGCCAGCAGCTTGGTAGGAGGACAGGGGGGTGAGCAGTACTTC
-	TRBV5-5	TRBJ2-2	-	CASSARTATNTGELFF	TGTGCCAGCAGCGCCCGGACGGCCACGAACACCGGGGAGCTGTTTTTT
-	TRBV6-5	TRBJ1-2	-	CASSSGPNYGYTF	TGTGCCAGCAGTAGTGGTCCTAACTATGGCTACACCTTC